The TCR beta chain under discussion was sequenced for a study of radiotherapy plus CTLA-4 blockade in lung cancer. Study summary: Of all patients, around 18% responded objectively and about 30% showed disease control.

Concerning this clone itself: Antigen specificity is unknown.

Sequencing was performed with immunoSEQ multiplex PCR; in TCRdb, only in-frame clones are kept and a portion is missing. Of about 55,000 clones listed, around 80% are singletons. With ipilimumab providing CTLA-4 blockade, focal radiation was administered to patients who had chemo-refractory metastatic non-small-cell lung cancer. Study-level points and caveats: Clones derived from tumor TCRs expanded in blood after radiotherapy plus ipilimumab. Early blood T cell clone dynamics reportedly forecast response best, with interferon-beta.

The TCR comes from a human donor with non-small cell lung cancer whose response to radiotherapy plus ipilimumab could not be evaluated. Sequences were derived from peripheral blood, sampled from a patient treated with radiotherapy plus ipilimumab.

CDR3 nucleotides: TGTGCCAGCAGCCTCGGTCCAGCGGTGGCAGATACGCAGTATTTT. Encoded protein: CASSLGPAVADTQYF. The rearrangement links TRBV14 to TRBJ2-3; the D gene is possibly TRBD2 (5 bases). Germline lookup yields CDR1 SGHDN and CDR2 FVKESK. The length of the CDR3 is 15 residues. The V gene lost 4 bases and the J gene lost 4 bases, with 15 bases spanning the gap. The entire variable domain, with the rest obtained from reference TRBV14 and TRBJ2-3, is as follows: EAGVTQFPSHSVIEKGQTVTLRCDPISGHDNLYWYRRVMGKEIKFLLHFVKESKQDESGMPNNRFLAERTGGTYSTLKVQPAELEDSGVYFCASSLGPAVADTQYFGPGTRLTVL.